This T cell receptor (beta chain) was profiled in a study of T-cell reconstitution after alpha-beta-depleted transplantation in children (dated by TCRdb to about 2016). Notes on the research overall: T-cell immune reconstitution after TCRalphabeta/CD19-depleted allogeneic hematopoietic cell transplantation in children was quantitatively tracked in the study by means of TCR repertoire profiling. The research as a whole found: The apparently early alphabetaT-cell count recovery about two months after transplant was reportedly dependent on only several hundred rapidly expanded clones derived from non-depleted graft cells. In some patients, the high TCRbeta diversity seen at day 60 was put down to recipient T cells and intrathymic progenitors that had survived conditioning. Over the following months the frequencies of hyperexpanded clones went down, and after one year T-cell counts and TCRbeta diversity were mostly credited to newly produced T cells.

A remark on this clonotype: The clone's antigen remains unknown. No much larger clone exists at a distance of one base, and base qualities are not known.

The label giving this sample's treatment or condition can be read as: allogeneic hematopoietic cell transplantation with graft depleted of TCRalphabeta T cells and CD19 B cells. Transplant recipients were children who received TCRalphabeta/CD19-depleted allogeneic hematopoietic cell grafts. Looking up the germline V gene yields CDR1 SNHLY and CDR2 FYNNEI. From V the trimming removes 7 bases and from J it removes 5 bases, while the gene matches leave 9 bases of the junction unaccounted for. From the cysteine up to the phenylalanine, the CDR3 has a length of 14 residues. The entry retains the CDR3 DNA only, 42 bases that are in frame from base 1. The library was built by means of PCR. Instrument used: Illumina HiSeq 2500. TCR libraries were prepared with molecular barcoding, using unique molecular identifiers to normalize TCRbeta repertoire quantification. The raw public reads went through TCRdb reprocessing: fastp at Q25, MiXCR clone calling, in-frame beta chains kept. For every CDR3 protein sequence, its rows merge into one entry that carries the most common genes and DNA. The sample has about 830,000 distinct CDR3 sequences on record, 15% to 20% of them singletons. Around 5% of the sample belongs to the ten largest clones.

This TCR was sampled from a male patient between 5 and 17 years old who had a stem cell transplant for acute lymphoblastic leukemia, so the T cells may come from the graft donor. The input for sequencing was PBMCs, mostly from graft donor cells, taken 360 days after TCRalphabeta/CD19-depleted stem cell transplant. Recombination connected TRBV2 to TRBJ2-3, and TRBD2 aligns with 7 junction nucleotides. This receptor has the CDR3 CASILREVRDTQYF. The nucleotide sequence is given as TGTGCCAGCATCCTCCGGGAGGTTAGAGATACGCAGTATTTT.